The 25 T cell receptor beta chains presented below share a single source sample, sequenced in a study of monozygotic twins with inflammatory bowel disease. TCRdb reprocessed the 5' RACE reads and keeps a single row for each CDR3 protein, giving no DNA. The sample has some 440,000 distinct CDR3 sequences. The material sequenced was blood. The origin of the receptors is a human donor with ulcerative colitis or Crohn's disease, or a healthy co-twin of an affected twin (not recorded which).

The chain combines TRBV29-1 with TRBJ2-5; TCRdb picks TRBD1, but there is no DNA to check that call. Germline lookup yields CDR1 SQVTM and CDR2 ANQGSEA. CDR3 length equals 13 residues. The CDR3 sequence is CSVQKQGRETQYF.

The V gene is TRBV5-1, the J gene TRBJ1-1; TCRdb's D gene call, TRBD1, goes unchecked for lack of DNA. The CDR3 has 15 amino acids. Germline CDR1 and CDR2: SGHRS and YFSETQ. CDR3 in amino acids: CASSLASPQGTEAFF. The full variable domain, its missing parts supplied by reference TRBV5-1 and TRBJ1-1, is KAGVTQTPRYLIKTRGQQVTLSCSPISGHRSVSWYQQTPGQGLQFLFEYFSETQRNKGNFPGRFSGRQFSNSRSEMNVSTLELGDSALYLCASSLASPQGTEAFFGQGTRLTVV.

The J gene is TRBJ2-3, the V gene TRBV10-3; TCRdb's D gene call, TRBD2, goes unchecked for lack of DNA. The CDR3 has 15 amino acids. Germline loops: CDR1 ENHRY, CDR2 SYGVKD. The chain's CDR3 is CAISQGGRGEDTQYF.

The chain combines TRBV12-3 or TRBV12-4 with TRBJ2-3; TCRdb's D gene call, TRBD1, goes unchecked for lack of DNA. The CDR3 spans 14 residues. CDR3 residues: CASSLGTGVDTQYF.

The rearrangement links TRBV20-1 to TRBJ2-1; without DNA, the TCRdb call of TRBD2 cannot be checked. CDR1 DFQATT and CDR2 SNEGSKA come from the germline V gene (reference sequence). CDR3 length: 15 amino acids. The CDR3 protein is CSARETAGAYNEQFF.

This chain uses TRBV19 with TRBJ1-2. There are 16 residues in the CDR3. CDR1 is LNHDA and CDR2 is SQIVND in the germline V gene (reference sequence). The chain's CDR3 is CASSSRPEGPRYGYTF.

The J gene is TRBJ1-4, the V gene TRBV20-1; without DNA, the TCRdb call of TRBD1 cannot be checked. This CDR3 is 15 amino acids long. Germline V gene sequence: CDR1 DFQATT, CDR2 SNEGSKA (reference sequence). The CDR3 is CSAKAWTGANEKLFF.

The chain carries TRBV20-1 and TRBJ1-1; TCRdb lists TRBD1, though no DNA is available to test this call. The germline CDR1 and CDR2 sequences are DFQATT and SNEGSKA (reference sequence). CDR3 length equals 15 residues. CDR3 region: CSAPGNRAEGSEAFF.

The chain recombines TRBV7-9 with TRBJ2-5; TCRdb outputs TRBD2, but without DNA this stays unchecked. The CDR3 contains 15 residues. CDR1 is SEHNR and CDR2 is FQNEAQ in the germline V gene (reference sequence). The CDR3 loop reads CASSSPAGGPETQYF.

V is TRBV12-3 or TRBV12-4 and J is TRBJ2-1; checking the TCRdb D call of TRBD1 is not possible without DNA. The CDR3 extends over 12 amino acids. The CDR3 here is CASRGDMGEQFF.

The chain carries TRBV12-3 or TRBV12-4 and TRBJ2-7; TCRdb names TRBD1, which stays unverified in the absence of DNA. CDR3 length: 12 residues. The CDR3 loop reads CASSLSGTEQYF.

The chain couples TRBV20-1 to TRBJ2-6. The CDR3 spans 15 residues. Per the germline V gene, CDR1 is DFQATT and CDR2 is SNEGSKA (reference sequence). CDR3 protein: CSARDLNSGANVLTF.

The genes are TRBV11-1 and TRBJ1-2. CDR1 and CDR2 from the germline V gene are SGHAT and FQDESV (reference sequence). This CDR3 is built from 14 residues. The CDR3 loop reads CASSDSNGGYGYTF.

The chain recombines TRBV7-6 with TRBJ2-3; TCRdb indicates TRBD1, and absent DNA this call remains unverified. The V gene's germline CDR1 is SGHVS and CDR2 FNYEAQ. The CDR3 runs 15 residues. CDR3 protein: CASSSSGVPTDTQYF.

This chain links TRBV4-3 with TRBJ2-7; without DNA, the TCRdb call of TRBD1 cannot be checked. This CDR3 spans 15 amino acids. Germline CDR1 LGHNA, CDR2 YSLEER. CDR3 sequence reads: CASSYRDGSSYEQYF.

The V gene is TRBV7-8, the J gene TRBJ2-1; TCRdb selects TRBD2, and the lack of DNA leaves this call unchecked. Germline values: CDR1 SGHVS, CDR2 FQNEAQ. CDR3 size: 14 residues. The CDR3 sequence: CASSSSTSGNEQFF. Using reference TRBV7-8 and TRBJ2-1 for the parts outside the CDR3, the full variable domain is GAGVSQSPRYKVAKRGQDVALRCDPISGHVSLFWYQQALGQGPEFLTYFQNEAQLDKSGLPSDRFFAERPEGSVSTLKIQRTQQEDSAVYLCASSSSTSGNEQFFGPGTRLTVL.

The CDR3 here is CASSGVTGNQPQHF. The chain combines TRBV2 with TRBJ1-5; as DNA is missing, the TRBD1 call by TCRdb cannot be tested. This CDR3 is 14 amino acids long. The germline V gene has CDR1 SNHLY and CDR2 FYNNEI. Together with reference TRBV2 and TRBJ1-5, the CDR3 gives the full variable domain: EPEVTQTPSHQVTQMGQEVILRCVPISNHLYFYWYRQILGQKVEFLVSFYNNEISEKSEIFDDQFSVERPDGSNFTLKIRSTKLEDSAMYFCASSGVTGNQPQHFGDGTRLSIL.

This chain joins TRBV20-1 and TRBJ2-2. Germline V gene lookup returns CDR1 DFQATT and CDR2 SNEGSKA (reference sequence). This CDR3 has 11 residues. The CDR3 sequence: CSAAVTGELFF.

The rearrangement joins TRBV7-2 to TRBJ2-1. The CDR3 covers 13 residues. CDR1 and CDR2 (germline): SGHTA, FQGNSA. Here the CDR3 reads CASSLVFRNEQFF.

The V call is TRBV7-9, the J call TRBJ2-7. This CDR3 spans 16 amino acids. The germline V gene has CDR1 SEHNR and CDR2 FQNEAQ (reference sequence). The CDR3 loop reads CASSLATESITYEQYF.

The chain's CDR3 is CSARWGRARNEQFF. The rearrangement joins TRBV20-1 to TRBJ2-1; TCRdb lists TRBD2, though no DNA is available to test this call. Looked up from germline, CDR1 is DFQATT and CDR2 is SNEGSKA (reference sequence). The length of the CDR3 is 14 residues.

The chain links TRBV20-1 to TRBJ2-7; TCRdb's D call of TRBD2 is untestable without DNA. CDR1 and CDR2 from the germline V gene are DFQATT and SNEGSKA (reference sequence). The CDR3 totals 17 residues. The CDR3 is CSATRASGIPLHYEQYF.

The chain joins TRBV3-1 to TRBJ2-3; TCRdb designates TRBD2, a call that cannot be tested without DNA. This CDR3 is 15 amino acids long. Germline-derived CDR1 and CDR2 are LGHDT and YNNKEL (reference sequence). CDR3 residues: CASSRAGGLGDTQYF.

The chain joins TRBV9 to TRBJ1-1. The CDR3 consists of 14 residues. Germline loops: CDR1 SGDLS, CDR2 YYNGEE. The CDR3 reads CASSVEGGNAEAFF.

This chain uses TRBV18 with TRBJ2-7. The germline V gene has CDR1 KGHSH and CDR2 LQKENI. The CDR3 extends over 13 amino acids. CDR3 region: CASSPVVSYEQYF. The full variable domain, with the rest looked up from reference TRBV18 and TRBJ2-7, is NAGVMQNPRHLVRRRGQEARLRCSPMKGHSHVYWYRQLPEEGLKFMVYLQKENIIDESGMPKERFSAEFPKEGPSILRIQQVVRGDSAAYFCASSPVVSYEQYFGPGTRLTVT.